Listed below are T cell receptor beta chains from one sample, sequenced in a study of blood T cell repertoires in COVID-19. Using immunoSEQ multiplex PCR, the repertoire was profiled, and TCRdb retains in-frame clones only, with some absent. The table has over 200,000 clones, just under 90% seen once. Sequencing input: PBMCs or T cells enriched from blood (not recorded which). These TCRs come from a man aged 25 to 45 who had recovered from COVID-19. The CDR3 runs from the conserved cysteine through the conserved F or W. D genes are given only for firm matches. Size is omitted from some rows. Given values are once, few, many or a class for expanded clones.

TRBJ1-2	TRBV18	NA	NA	TGTGCCAGCTCACCAAGTCGGGACTATGGCTACACCTTC	CASSPSRDYGYTF
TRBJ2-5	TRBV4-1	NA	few	TGCGCCAGCAGCCAAGATCGTGGAACAGGGCAGGTGATTGAGACCCAGTACTTC	CASSQDRGTGQVIETQYF
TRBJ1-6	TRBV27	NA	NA	TGTGCCAGCAGTTTGTATGGCAGGTATAATTCACTCCTCCACTTT	CASSLYGRYNSLLHF
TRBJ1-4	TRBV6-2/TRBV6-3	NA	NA	TGTGCCAGCAGCGGACTAGTCAAGTGGGGTAATGAAAAACTGTTTTTT	CASSGLVKWGNEKLFF
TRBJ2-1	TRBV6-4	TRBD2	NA	TGTGCCAGCAGATTAGCGGGAGGGAACAATGAGCAGTTCTTC	CASRLAGGNNEQFF
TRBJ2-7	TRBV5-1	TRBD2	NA	TGCGCCAGCAGCTTGGTACTAGCGGGGACCCACGAGCAGTACTTC	CASSLVLAGTHEQYF
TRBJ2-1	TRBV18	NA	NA	TGTGCCAGCTCGATCGCCAGTTTAATCTACAATGAGCAGTTCTTC	CASSIASLIYNEQFF
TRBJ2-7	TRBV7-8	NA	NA	TGTGCCAGCAGCCCCGGGGTGCCCTATCCCTTGGTGTACGAGCAGTACTTC	CASSPGVPYPLVYEQYF
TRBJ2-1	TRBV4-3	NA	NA	TGCGCCAGCAGCCAAGATCTTTCCCACTTTCCCGCCCCAAATGAGCAGTTCTTC	CASSQDLSHFPAPNEQFF
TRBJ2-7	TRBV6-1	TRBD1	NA	TGTGCCAGCAGTGAACGGTGGGGGCGGACAGGGGCCTCCGAGCAGTACTTC	CASSERWGRTGASEQYF
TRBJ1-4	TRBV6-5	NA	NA	TGTGCCAGCAGTTATAGGGGGGGCGCAACTAATGAAAAACTGTTTTTT	CASSYRGGATNEKLFF
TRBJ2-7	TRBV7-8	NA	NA	TGTGCCAGCAGCTTAGTGAGGACAGAGCAGTACTTC	CASSLVRTEQYF
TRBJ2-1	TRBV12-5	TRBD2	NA	TGTGCTAGTGCCCCGGGCGGGAGGTGGATTGAGCAGTTCTTC	CASAPGGRWIEQFF
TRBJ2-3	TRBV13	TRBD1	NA	TGTGCCAGCAGCTCTCAAGGGGGCCGTACAGATACGCAGTATTTT	CASSSQGGRTDTQYF
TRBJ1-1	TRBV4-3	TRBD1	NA	TGCGCCAGCAGCCAACAGGGACAGGGCGGTGAAGCTTTCTTT	CASSQQGQGGEAFF
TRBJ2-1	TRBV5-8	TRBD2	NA	TGTGCCAGCAGCTTGGCACTAGCGGGAGCCAATGAGCAGTTCTTC	CASSLALAGANEQFF
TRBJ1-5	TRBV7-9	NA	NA	TGTGCCAGCAGCTTAGCTGGGCACGATAGCAATCAGCCCCAGCATTTT	CASSLAGHDSNQPQHF
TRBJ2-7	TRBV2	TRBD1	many	TGTGCCAGCAGTGAAGCGCGTAGGACAGGGAGCTACGAGCAGTACTTC	CASSEARRTGSYEQYF
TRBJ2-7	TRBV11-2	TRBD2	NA	TGTGCCAGCAGCTACAGCGGGGGGGCCTTATACGAGCAGTACTTC	CASSYSGGALYEQYF
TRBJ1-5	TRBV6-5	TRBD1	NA	TGTGCCAGCAGTTACAGCGGGACAGGGGGCGTTCAGCCCCAGCATTTT	CASSYSGTGGVQPQHF
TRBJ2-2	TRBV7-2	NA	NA	TGTGCCAGCAGCTTATATCAAGCCAGGGTCACCGGGGAGCTGTTTTTT	CASSLYQARVTGELFF
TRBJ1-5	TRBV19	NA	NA	TGTGCCAGTAGTACAGGGAATGGCAATCAGCCCCAGCATTTT	CASSTGNGNQPQHF
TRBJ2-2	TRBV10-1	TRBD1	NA	TGCGCCAGCAGTGAGTCTTCGGTGTGGGACAGGAACACCGGGGAGCTGTTTTTT	CASSESSVWDRNTGELFF
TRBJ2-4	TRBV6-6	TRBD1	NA	TGTGCCAGCAGCCGACAGGGCAGCATTCAGTACTTC	CASSRQGSIQYF
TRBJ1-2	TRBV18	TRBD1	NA	TGTGCCAGCTCACTCTGGACAGGGCATTATGGCTACACCTTC	CASSLWTGHYGYTF
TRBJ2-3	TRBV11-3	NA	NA	TGTGCCAGCAGTCTCGGTCTTAGCACAGATACGCAGTATTTT	CASSLGLSTDTQYF
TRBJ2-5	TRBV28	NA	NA	TGTGCCAGCAGTTTTGAGGGAGTCGGGGAGACCCAGTACTTC	CASSFEGVGETQYF
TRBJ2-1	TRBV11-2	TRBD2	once	TGTGCCAGCAGCTTACACCGGGGCGAGCGGGAGGTTGTGGATGAGCAGTTCTTC	CASSLHRGEREVVDEQFF
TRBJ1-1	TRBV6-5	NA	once	TGTGCCAGCAGTCCACCTGGGGGAGGCACTGAAGCTTTCTTT	CASSPPGGGTEAFF
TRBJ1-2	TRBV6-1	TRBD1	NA	TGTGCCAGCAGTGAGACCGGGACAGGGGGCCTTGGCTACACCTTC	CASSETGTGGLGYTF
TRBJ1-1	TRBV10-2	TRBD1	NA	TGCGCCAGCAGCCAGACAGGGGTGAACACTGAAGCTTTCTTT	CASSQTGVNTEAFF
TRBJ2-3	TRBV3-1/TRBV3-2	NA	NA	TGTGCCAGCAGCCAAGACTACGGGACTGGCTACGGCACAGATACGCAGTATTTT	CASSQDYGTGYGTDTQYF
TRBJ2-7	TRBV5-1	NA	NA	TGCGCCAGCAGCTTGGTCGGGACAAACGGCTACGAGCAGTACTTC	CASSLVGTNGYEQYF
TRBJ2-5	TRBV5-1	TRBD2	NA	TGCGTCAGCAGCACACTTCATAGCGGGAGCAAGGAGACCCAGTACTTC	CVSSTLHSGSKETQYF
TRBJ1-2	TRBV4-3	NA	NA	TGCGCCAGCAGCCAAGATCCCTACTATGGCTACACCTTC	CASSQDPYYGYTF
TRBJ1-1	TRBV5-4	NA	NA	TGTGCCAGCAGCTTGGACAGGATCGACACTGAAGCTTTCTTT	CASSLDRIDTEAFF
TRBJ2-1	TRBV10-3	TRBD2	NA	TGTGCCATCAGTGTGGGACTAGCGGGAGGCTGGGTGCAGTTCTTC	CAISVGLAGGWVQFF
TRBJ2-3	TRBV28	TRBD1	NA	TGTGCCAGCAGTCACGGACAGGGAACAGATACGCAGTATTTT	CASSHGQGTDTQYF
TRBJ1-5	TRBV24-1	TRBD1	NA	TGTGCCACCAGTGTAGAACAGGGGGCCAGTCAGCCCCAGCATTTT	CATSVEQGASQPQHF
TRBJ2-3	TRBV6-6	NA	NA	TGTGCCAGCAGTCTAGGGCAGGGGAGGGCTAGCACAGATACGCAGTATTTT	CASSLGQGRASTDTQYF
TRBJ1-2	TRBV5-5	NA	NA	TGTGCCAGCAGCTTACAGGGCTATGGCTACACCTTC	CASSLQGYGYTF
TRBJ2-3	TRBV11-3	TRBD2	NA	TGTGCCAGCAGCTTAGTGCGGGGGGGCCTAGATACGCAGTATTTT	CASSLVRGGLDTQYF
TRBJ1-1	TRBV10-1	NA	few	TGCGCCAGCGCACAGAACAGGCAGTCTGAAGCTTTCTTT	CASAQNRQSEAFF
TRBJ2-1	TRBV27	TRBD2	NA	TGTGCCAGCAGTTTAGAGCGGACTAGCGGGGGGGCAGGGGAGCAGTTCTTC	CASSLERTSGGAGEQFF